This T cell receptor beta chain was obtained from a study of radiotherapy plus CTLA-4 blockade in lung cancer. Study background: Objective responses were documented in 15% to 20% of patients, with disease control in approximately 32%. The study's findings and limits: Some TCR clones had been derived from tumors. These clones expanded in peripheral blood after radiotherapy plus ipilimumab.

V was clipped by 6 bases and J by 0 bases, with 12 bases between them. Germline lookup yields CDR1 WSHSY and CDR2 SAAADI. The CDR3 covers 16 residues. Chemo-refractory metastatic non-small-cell lung cancer patients received focal radiation with ipilimumab CTLA-4 blockade. Sequencing used immunoSEQ multiplex PCR; TCRdb keeps in-frame clones, though not all of them. The table shows 85,000 to 90,000 clones, with roughly 78% occurring only once. About this clone itself: The antigen remains undetermined.

Sample: peripheral blood, taken from a patient treated with radiotherapy plus ipilimumab. This receptor was taken from a human donor with non-small cell lung cancer that progressed on radiotherapy plus ipilimumab. The chain recombines TRBV10-2 with TRBJ1-6, with D unresolved. The CDR3 region is CASREAGSSYNSPLHF. The CDR3 DNA is TGCGCCAGCAGGGAGGCTGGTAGCTCCTATAATTCACCCCTCCACTTT.